One sample yielded the 27 T cell receptor beta chains listed below, sequenced in a study of shared clonotypes between healthy human individuals. The data were produced by immunoSEQ multiplex PCR, yet TCRdb's version contains in-frame clones alone and is incomplete. The table records approximately 2,000,000 clones, 92% of them present only once. The sample comprised naive CD4+ T cells from PBMCs. Subset given: CD45RA+ positively selected. Receptors were obtained from a man aged 18 to 30 in good health. Some clones in this sample may be carry-over from other donors' samples.

The chain has TRBV5-1 and TRBJ1-1; 10 nucleotides align to TRBD1. J lost 4 bases, V lost 4 bases, and 7 bases had no gene match. The CDR3 extends over 15 amino acids. Germline CDR1 reads SGHRS; CDR2 reads YFSETQ. CDR3 protein: CASSPRQGAVTEAFF. The CDR3 region has the DNA TGCGCCAGCAGCCCTCGACAGGGGGCGGTCACTGAAGCTTTCTTT.

The chain is built from TRBV4-1 and TRBJ2-1; 10 bases are shared with TRBD2. CDR3 size: 15 residues. Germline V gene sequence: CDR1 MGHRA, CDR2 YSYEKL. The ends lost 1 base at V and 7 bases at J; junction bases unmatched: 4. CDR3: CASSQGPSGRNEQFF. CDR3 nucleotides: TGCGCCAGCAGCCAAGGGCCTAGCGGGAGAAATGAGCAGTTCTTC.

Note on this clone: Other DNA sequences in this specimen translate into the identical CDR3. J is TRBJ1-4 and V is TRBV5-1; D is unresolved. The CDR3 is 13 residues long. Trimming removed 0 bases from V and 3 bases from J, with 3 bases in between. CDR1 is SGHRS and CDR2 is YFSETQ in the germline V gene. The CDR3 region has the DNA TGCGCCAGCAGCTTGGATTCTAATGAAAAACTGTTTTTT. Translated: CASSLDSNEKLFF.

This rearrangement joins TRBV5-1 to TRBJ2-3; D is perhaps TRBD1 (6 bases). The CDR3 totals 14 residues. V gave up 4 bases and J gave up 2 bases, with 11 bases separating them. Germline V gene sequence: CDR1 SGHRS, CDR2 YFSETQ. CDR3 residues: CASSKAGDTDTQYF. The CDR3 DNA reads TGCGCCAGCAGCAAAGCAGGGGACACAGATACGCAGTATTTT.

The CDR3 sequence: CASRRQYPNTGELFF. The CDR3 bases are TGCGCCAGCAGACGTCAGTATCCGAACACCGGGGAGCTGTTTTTT. V gene TRBV4-1 combines with J gene TRBJ2-2; the D is unclear. CDR3 length: 15 amino acids. Germline V gene data show CDR1 as MGHRA and CDR2 as YSYEKL. V shed 6 bases and J shed 0 bases, with 11 bases lying between them.

The V gene is TRBV2, the J gene TRBJ1-3, with 7 bases identical to TRBD1. V trimming: 5 bases; J trimming: 0 bases; junction bases outside the gene matches: 4. CDR1 and CDR2 from the germline V gene are SNHLY and FYNNEI. The CDR3 runs 15 residues. CDR3 amino acids: CASSWDSHSGNTIYF. CDR3 nucleotide sequence: TGTGCCAGCAGTTGGGACAGTCACTCTGGAAACACCATATATTTT.

The genes are TRBV7-2 and TRBJ2-3, with 7 bases aligning to TRBD2. The CDR3 spans 14 residues. V gave up 4 bases and J gave up 1 base; unmatched junction bases: 2. Germline V gene sequence: CDR1 SGHTA, CDR2 FQGNSA. The CDR3 DNA is TGTGCCAGCAGCTCTAGCGGTGGCACAGATACGCAGTATTTT. Translation gives CASSSSGGTDTQYF.

J is TRBJ2-3 and V is TRBV4-2; either TRBD1 or TRBD2 may supply D (6 bases each). The CDR3 is made up of 16 amino acids. V was shortened by 4 bases and J by 4 bases, with 18 bases between the two germline ends. Germline V CDR1 and CDR2: LGHNA, YNFKEQ. The CDR3 region has the DNA TGTGCCAGCAGCCCCAGGGGTAGCGGAAAGGCAGATACGCAGTATTTT. It specifies CASSPRGSGKADTQYF.

The chain employs TRBV14 and TRBJ2-4; TRBD1 or TRBD2 may be the D gene (5 bases each). Trimming removed 3 bases from V and 0 bases from J, with 15 bases in between. The CDR3 has 17 amino acids. The V gene's germline CDR1 is SGHDN and CDR2 FVKESK. CDR3 sequence reads: CASSQFTRGLAKNIQYF. The CDR3 region has the DNA TGTGCCAGCAGCCAGTTCACTAGGGGTTTAGCCAAAAACATTCAGTACTTC.

The chain couples TRBV6-6 to TRBJ1-2, with a possible D match to TRBD1 (5 bases). CDR3 length: 13 amino acids. V gave up 5 bases and J gave up 3 bases, with 10 bases separating them. Germline values: CDR1 MNHNY, CDR2 SVGAGI (reference sequence). CDR3 region: CASSRDSYYGYTF. The CDR3 nucleotides read TGTGCCAGCAGTCGCGACAGTTACTATGGCTACACCTTC.

This clone was counted between two and nine times. The chain has TRBV30 and TRBJ1-5; unclear D gene. Trimming pared 0 bases from V and 5 bases from J, leaving 5 bases between. Per the germline V gene, CDR1 is GTSNPN and CDR2 is SVGIG (reference sequence). The CDR3 length is 12 residues. In DNA form, the CDR3 reads TGTGCCTGGAGTGTTGAGGATCAGCCCCAGCATTTT. Its translation is CAWSVEDQPQHF. The full variable domain, rest sourced from reference TRBV30 and TRBJ1-5, is SQTIHQWPATLVQPVGSPLSLECTVEGTSNPNLYWYRQAAGRGLQLLFYSVGIGQISSEVPQNLSASRPQDRQFILSSKKLLLSDSGFYLCAWSVEDQPQHFGDGTRLSIL.

The genes are TRBV7-6 and TRBJ2-3, with 7 bases fitting TRBD2. The V gene's germline CDR1 is SGHVS and CDR2 FNYEAQ. Trimming at V came to 2 bases and at J to 3 bases, leaving 5 bases not matched to a gene. The CDR3 has 15 residues. CDR3 bases: TGTGCCAGCAGCTTACAGGGCGGGGGAACAGATACGCAGTATTTT. This translates into CASSLQGGGTDTQYF.

The chain employs TRBV11-2 and TRBJ2-7; 8 nucleotides align to TRBD2. The V gene end was trimmed by 6 bases and the J gene end by 3 bases; junction bases not matched to a gene: 7. The CDR3 spans 14 residues. Germline CDR1 and CDR2: SGHAT and FQNNGV. This CDR3 reads CASSKSGGGYEQYF. CDR3 coding DNA: TGTGCCAGCAGTAAAAGCGGGGGTGGCTACGAGCAGTACTTC.

V and J are TRBV25-1 and TRBJ2-3, with 15 nucleotides matching TRBD2. CDR3 length: 18 amino acids. The V and J ends lost 1 base and 6 bases, in that order; junction bases with no gene match: 8. Germline V gene sequence: CDR1 MGHDK, CDR2 SYGVNS. The CDR3: CASSESRTSGRAVDTQYF. CDR3 DNA sequence: TGTGCCAGCAGTGAATCCCGGACTAGCGGGAGGGCCGTGGATACGCAGTATTTT.

This rearrangement joins TRBV6-1 to TRBJ2-4, with unresolved D. The CDR3 length is 18 residues. Germline loops: CDR1 MNHNS, CDR2 SASEGT. The V end lost 2 bases, the J end lost 3 bases, and 20 bases lay between the germline ends. The CDR3 spells CASSERAASWLFKNIQYF. Written as DNA, the CDR3 is TGTGCCAGCAGTGAACGGGCAGCCAGCTGGCTATTCAAAAACATTCAGTACTTC.

The table lists this clone with a count of one. The chain is built from TRBV5-4 and TRBJ2-7, with TRBD1 matching 7 bases. The CDR3 totals 14 residues. Germline assignment: CDR1 SGHNT and CDR2 YYREEE (reference sequence). The J segment lost 5 bases and the V segment lost 0 bases, leaving 5 bases of the junction unmatched. The CDR3 reads CASSLAQGTHEQYF. CDR3 nucleotide sequence: TGTGCCAGCAGCTTGGCACAGGGGACCCACGAGCAGTACTTC.

The gene calls are TRBV28 and TRBJ1-3, with D unresolved. The CDR3 consists of 14 residues. Trimming stripped 6 bases from V and 2 bases from J, with 11 bases between. CDR1 is MDHEN and CDR2 is SYDVKM in the germline V gene. CDR3 sequence (DNA): TGTGCCAGCAGCCCTGGCAGCACTGGAAACACCATATATTTT. Its translation is CASSPGSTGNTIYF.

The chain employs TRBV2 and TRBJ2-7; 11 bases match TRBD2. Germline-derived CDR1 and CDR2 are SNHLY and FYNNEI. CDR3 size: 16 residues. With V trimmed by 0 bases and J by 2 bases, 3 bases remained unmatched. The CDR3 region has the DNA TGTGCCAGCAGTGAAGCGCTGACTAGCGGGGCCTACGAGCAGTACTTC. As protein: CASSEALTSGAYEQYF.

The J gene is TRBJ1-3, the V gene TRBV6-1; D is possibly TRBD1 (5 bases). The ends were cut back, 4 bases at V and 0 bases at J, with 16 bases in the middle. CDR3 length: 17 residues. Germline V lookup: CDR1 MNHNS, CDR2 SASEGT. CDR3 sequence: CASSGWGQLSSGNTIYF. The DNA of the CDR3 is TGTGCCAGCAGTGGGTGGGGCCAGTTAAGCTCTGGAAACACCATATATTTT.

This chain joins TRBV6-1 and TRBJ2-5; perhaps TRBD2 as D (5 bases). The germline gives CDR1 MNHNS, CDR2 SASEGT. CDR3 size: 13 residues. Trimming stripped 6 bases from V and 5 bases from J, with 13 bases between. As DNA, the CDR3 is TGTGCCAGCAGCTCAAATTCGGGGGAGACCCAGTACTTC. Its translation is CASSSNSGETQYF.

The chain uses TRBV30 and TRBJ1-1; TRBD1 agrees at 7 bases. Germline loops: CDR1 GTSNPN, CDR2 SVGIG (reference sequence). The CDR3 spans 14 residues. Losses at the gene ends were 0 bases for V and 4 bases for J; bases not matched to a gene: 5. CDR3 region: CAWSVLPGGTEAFF. CDR3 sequence (DNA): TGTGCCTGGAGTGTACTCCCAGGGGGCACTGAAGCTTTCTTT.

The genes are TRBV6-1 and TRBJ1-1; possible D gene TRBD1, 5 bases. The CDR3 totals 14 residues. The ends were cut back, 8 bases at V and 3 bases at J, with 16 bases in the middle. Per germline, CDR1 MNHNS and CDR2 SASEGT. The CDR3 DNA is TGTGCCAGCCTTGGGACGCCGGACCACACTGAAGCTTTCTTT. Its protein is CASLGTPDHTEAFF.

This chain uses TRBV19 with TRBJ2-1, with 9 bases fitting TRBD1. V trimming: 9 bases; J trimming: 8 bases; junction bases outside the gene matches: 8. This CDR3 spans 13 amino acids. The germline gives CDR1 LNHDA, CDR2 SQIVND (reference sequence). The CDR3 protein is CASCPDRGDEQFF. CDR3 bases: TGTGCCAGCTGCCCGGACAGGGGTGATGAGCAGTTCTTC.

The chain carries TRBV5-1 and TRBJ1-1; 8 bases line up with TRBD1. The CDR3 has 15 residues. Germline V lookup: CDR1 SGHRS, CDR2 YFSETQ. J was trimmed by 11 bases and V by 4 bases; bases with no gene match: 16. This CDR3 reads CASSLPPGQGTEAFF. The CDR3 coding sequence is TGCGCCAGCAGCCTTCCACCCGGACAGGGCACCGAGGCTTTCTTT.

The chain couples TRBV6-6 to TRBJ2-2, with 9 bases identical to TRBD1. CDR3 length: 15 amino acids. Germline CDR1 and CDR2: MNHNY and SVGAGI (reference sequence). The J segment lost 2 bases and the V segment lost 6 bases, leaving 4 bases of the junction unmatched. CDR3 in amino acids: CASRWTGANTGELFF. In DNA, the CDR3 is TGTGCCAGCAGGTGGACAGGGGCAAACACCGGGGAGCTGTTTTTT.

A few counts support this clone. V is TRBV4-2 and J is TRBJ1-1; 7 bases line up with TRBD1. J lost 7 bases, V lost 1 base, and 6 bases had no gene match. Germline V lookup: CDR1 LGHNA, CDR2 YNFKEQ. This CDR3 has 14 residues. The CDR3 DNA sequence: TGTGCCAGCAGCCAAGTGCCCAGGGGGGTTGAAGCTTTCTTT. Translated: CASSQVPRGVEAFF.

The CDR3: CASSSQLGVSTDTQYF. In nucleotides, the CDR3 is TGTGCCAGCAGCTCCCAGTTGGGGGTTAGCACAGATACGCAGTATTTT. This sequence joins TRBV7-2 and TRBJ2-3; D may correspond to TRBD1 or TRBD2 (5 bases each). The CDR3 runs 16 residues. V was clipped by 4 bases and J by 0 bases, with 14 bases between them. The germline CDR1 and CDR2 sequences are SGHTA and FQGNSA.